This record concerns one TCR beta chain sequence. Assay: immunoSEQ multiplex PCR; the TCRdb copy retains only in-frame clones and omits some. The sample yields around 4,200 clones, more than 75% seen once. The sample belongs to a study of T cells in tumors and immune-related adverse events. Between the trimmed V and J ends, which lost 0 bases and 3 bases, there was a span of 8 bases. In germline, CDR1 is SGHNT, CDR2 YENEEA. This CDR3 is built from 14 residues. Sequencing used skin tissue, obtained from a patient treated with anti-PD-1 therapy. This clonotype was sampled from a female donor with metastatic renal cell carcinoma. The genes are TRBV11-3 and TRBJ1-2; perhaps TRBD1 as D (5 bases). The CDR3 protein is CASSLDGGDYGYTF. The CDR3 coding sequence is TGTGCCAGCAGCTTAGACGGGGGGGACTATGGCTACACCTTC.